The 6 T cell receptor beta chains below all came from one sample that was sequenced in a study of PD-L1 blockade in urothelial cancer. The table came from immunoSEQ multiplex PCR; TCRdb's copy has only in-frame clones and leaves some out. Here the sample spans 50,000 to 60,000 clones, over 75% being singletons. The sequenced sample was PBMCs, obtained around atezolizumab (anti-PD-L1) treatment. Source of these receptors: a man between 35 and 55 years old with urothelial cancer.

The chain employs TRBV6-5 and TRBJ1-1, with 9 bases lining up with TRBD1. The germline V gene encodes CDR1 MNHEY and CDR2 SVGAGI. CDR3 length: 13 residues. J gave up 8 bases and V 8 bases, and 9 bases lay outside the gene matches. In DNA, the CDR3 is TGTGCCAGCGGGGGACAGGGTGAGTGGGAAGCTTTCTTT. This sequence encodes CASGGQGEWEAFF.

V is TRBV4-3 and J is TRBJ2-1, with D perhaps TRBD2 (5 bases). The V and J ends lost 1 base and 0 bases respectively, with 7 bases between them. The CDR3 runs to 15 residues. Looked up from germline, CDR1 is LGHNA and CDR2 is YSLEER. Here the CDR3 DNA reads TGCGCCAGCAGCCAAGGGCGGGTCTCCTACAATGAGCAGTTCTTC. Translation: CASSQGRVSYNEQFF.

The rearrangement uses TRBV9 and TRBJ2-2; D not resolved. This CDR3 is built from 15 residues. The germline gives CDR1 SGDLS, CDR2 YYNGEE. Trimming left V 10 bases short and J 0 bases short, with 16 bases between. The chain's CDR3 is CASTDSSTNTGELFF. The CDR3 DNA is TGTGCCTCCACAGATAGTTCTACGAACACCGGGGAGCTGTTTTTT.

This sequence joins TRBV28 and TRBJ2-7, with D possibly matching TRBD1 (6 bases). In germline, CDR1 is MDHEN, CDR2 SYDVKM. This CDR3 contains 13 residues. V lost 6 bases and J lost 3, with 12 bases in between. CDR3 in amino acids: CASRSTGHYEQYF. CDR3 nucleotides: TGTGCCAGCAGATCGACAGGCCACTACGAGCAGTACTTC.

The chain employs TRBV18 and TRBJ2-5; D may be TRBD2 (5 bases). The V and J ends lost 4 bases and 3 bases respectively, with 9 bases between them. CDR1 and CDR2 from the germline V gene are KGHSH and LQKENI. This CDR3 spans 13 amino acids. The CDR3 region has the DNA TGTGCCAGCTCACTTACTAGAGAAGAGACCCAGTACTTC. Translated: CASSLTREETQYF.

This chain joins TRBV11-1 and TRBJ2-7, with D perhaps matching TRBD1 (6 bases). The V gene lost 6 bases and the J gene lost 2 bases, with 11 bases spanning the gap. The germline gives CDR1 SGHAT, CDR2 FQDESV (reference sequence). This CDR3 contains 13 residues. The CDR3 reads CASRKDSAYEQYF. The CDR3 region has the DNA TGTGCCAGCAGAAAGGACAGCGCCTACGAGCAGTACTTC.